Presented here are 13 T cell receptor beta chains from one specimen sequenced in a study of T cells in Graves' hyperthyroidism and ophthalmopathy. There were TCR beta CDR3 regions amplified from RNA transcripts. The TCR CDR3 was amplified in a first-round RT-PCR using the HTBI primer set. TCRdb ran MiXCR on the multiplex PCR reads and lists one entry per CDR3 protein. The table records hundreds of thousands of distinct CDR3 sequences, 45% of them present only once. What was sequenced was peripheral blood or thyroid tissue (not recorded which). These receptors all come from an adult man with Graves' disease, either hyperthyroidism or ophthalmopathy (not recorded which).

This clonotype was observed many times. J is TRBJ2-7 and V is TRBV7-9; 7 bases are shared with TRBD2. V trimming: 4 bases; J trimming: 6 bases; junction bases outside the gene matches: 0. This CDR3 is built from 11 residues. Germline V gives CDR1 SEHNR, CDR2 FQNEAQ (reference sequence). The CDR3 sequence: CASSWEGEQYF. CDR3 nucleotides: TGTGCCAGCAGCTGGGAGGGCGAGCAGTACTTC. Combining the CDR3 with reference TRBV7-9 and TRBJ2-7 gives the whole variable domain DTGVSQNPRHKITKRGQNVTFRCDPISEHNRLYWYRQTLGQGPEFLTYFQNEAQLEKSRLLSDRFSAERPKGSFSTLEIQRTEQGDSAMYLCASSWEGEQYFGPGTRLTVT.

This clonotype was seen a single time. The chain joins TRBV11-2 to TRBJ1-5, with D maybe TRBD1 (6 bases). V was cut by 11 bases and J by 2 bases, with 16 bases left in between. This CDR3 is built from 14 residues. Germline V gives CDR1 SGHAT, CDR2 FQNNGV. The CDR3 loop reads CASRGTRGNQPQHF. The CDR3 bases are TGTGCCTCCAGGGGTACTAGGGGCAATCAGCCCCAGCATTTT.

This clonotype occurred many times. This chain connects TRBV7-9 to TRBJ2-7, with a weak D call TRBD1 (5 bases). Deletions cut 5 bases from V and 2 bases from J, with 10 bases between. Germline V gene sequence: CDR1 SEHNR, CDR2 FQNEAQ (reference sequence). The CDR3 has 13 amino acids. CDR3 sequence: CASSPDSTYEQYF. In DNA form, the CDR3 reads TGTGCCAGCAGCCCCGACAGCACCTACGAGCAGTACTTC.

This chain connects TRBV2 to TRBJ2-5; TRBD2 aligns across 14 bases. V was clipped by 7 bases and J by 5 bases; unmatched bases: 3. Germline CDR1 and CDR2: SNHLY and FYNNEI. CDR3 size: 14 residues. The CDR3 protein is CASIWTSGRETQYF. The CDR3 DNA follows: TGTGCCAGCATTTGGACTAGCGGGAGGGAGACCCAGTACTTC.

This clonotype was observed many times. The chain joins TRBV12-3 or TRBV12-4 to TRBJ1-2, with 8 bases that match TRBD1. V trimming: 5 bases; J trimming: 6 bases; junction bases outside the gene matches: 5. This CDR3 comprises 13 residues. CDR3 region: CASSADRAHGYTF. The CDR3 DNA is TGTGCCAGCAGTGCGGACAGGGCGCATGGCTACACCTTC.

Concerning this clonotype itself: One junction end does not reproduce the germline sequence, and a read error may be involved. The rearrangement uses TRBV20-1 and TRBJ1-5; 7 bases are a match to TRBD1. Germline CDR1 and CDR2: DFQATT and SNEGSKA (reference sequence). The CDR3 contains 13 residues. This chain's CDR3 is CSASRTGDQLQHF. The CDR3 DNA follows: TGCAGTGCTAGCAGGACAGGCGATCAGCTCCAGCATTTT.

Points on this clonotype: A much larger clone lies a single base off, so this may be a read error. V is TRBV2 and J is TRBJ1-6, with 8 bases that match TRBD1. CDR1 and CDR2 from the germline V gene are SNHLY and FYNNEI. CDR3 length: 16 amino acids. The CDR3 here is CASSQLQGANNSPPHF. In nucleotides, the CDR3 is TGTGCCAGCAGCCAACTTCAGGGGGCAAATAATTCACCCCCCCACTTT.

CDR3 protein: CSARDNRGDGEKLFF. The CDR3 DNA sequence: TGCAGTGCTAGAGATAACAGGGGGGATGGGGAAAAACTGTTTTTT. The chain joins TRBV20-1 to TRBJ1-4; 8 bases align to TRBD1. With 0 bases clipped from V and 8 bases from J, the junction kept 8 bases outside the gene matches. The CDR3 is made up of 15 amino acids. Germline loops: CDR1 DFQATT, CDR2 SNEGSKA (reference sequence).

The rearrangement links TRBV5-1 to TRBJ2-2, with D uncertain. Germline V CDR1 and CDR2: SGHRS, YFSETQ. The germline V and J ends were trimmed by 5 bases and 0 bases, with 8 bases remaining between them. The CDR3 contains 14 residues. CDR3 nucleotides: TGCGCCAGCAGAGAAACTCCGAACACCGGGGAGCTGTTTTTT. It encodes CASRETPNTGELFF.

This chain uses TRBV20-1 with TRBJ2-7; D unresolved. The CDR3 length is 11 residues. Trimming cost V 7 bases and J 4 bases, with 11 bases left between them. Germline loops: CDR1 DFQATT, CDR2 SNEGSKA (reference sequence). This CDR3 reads CSEPTGYEQYF. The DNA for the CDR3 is TGCAGTGAACCGACCGGATACGAGCAGTACTTC.

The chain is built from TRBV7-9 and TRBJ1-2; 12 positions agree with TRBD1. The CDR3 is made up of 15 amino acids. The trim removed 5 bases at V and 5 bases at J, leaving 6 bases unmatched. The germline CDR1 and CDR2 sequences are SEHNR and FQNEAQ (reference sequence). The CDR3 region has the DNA TGTGCCAGCAGCCCATCGGGACAGGGGGCTTATGGCTACACCTTC. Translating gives CASSPSGQGAYGYTF. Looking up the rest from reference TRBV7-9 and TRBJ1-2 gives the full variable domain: DTGVSQNPRHKITKRGQNVTFRCDPISEHNRLYWYRQTLGQGPEFLTYFQNEAQLEKSRLLSDRFSAERPKGSFSTLEIQRTEQGDSAMYLCASSPSGQGAYGYTFGSGTRLTVV.

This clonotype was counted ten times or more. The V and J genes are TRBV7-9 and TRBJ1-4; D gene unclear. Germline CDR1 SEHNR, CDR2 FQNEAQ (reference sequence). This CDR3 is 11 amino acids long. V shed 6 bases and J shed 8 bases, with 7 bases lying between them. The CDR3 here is CASRGAEKLFF. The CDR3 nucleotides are TGTGCCAGCAGGGGAGCGGAAAAACTGTTTTTT.

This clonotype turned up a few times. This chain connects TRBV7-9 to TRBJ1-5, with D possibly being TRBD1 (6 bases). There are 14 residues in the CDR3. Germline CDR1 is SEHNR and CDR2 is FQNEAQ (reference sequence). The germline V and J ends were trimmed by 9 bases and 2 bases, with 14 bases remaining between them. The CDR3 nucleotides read TGTGCCAGTAGAGGCAGGGGAGGCAATCAGCCCCAGCATTTT. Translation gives CASRGRGGNQPQHF.